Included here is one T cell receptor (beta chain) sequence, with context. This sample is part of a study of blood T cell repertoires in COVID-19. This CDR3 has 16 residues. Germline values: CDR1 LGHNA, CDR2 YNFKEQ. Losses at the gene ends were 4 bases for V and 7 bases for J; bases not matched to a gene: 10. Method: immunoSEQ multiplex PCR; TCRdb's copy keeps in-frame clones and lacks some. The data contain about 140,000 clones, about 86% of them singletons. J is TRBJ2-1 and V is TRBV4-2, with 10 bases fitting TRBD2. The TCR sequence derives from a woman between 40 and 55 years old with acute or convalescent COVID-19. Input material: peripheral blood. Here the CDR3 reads CASSPQGASGSNEQFF. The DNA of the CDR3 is TGTGCCAGCAGCCCGCAGGGGGCTAGCGGGAGTAATGAGCAGTTCTTC.